This passage covers 23 T cell receptor beta chains from one sample sequenced in a study of blood T cell repertoires in COVID-19 (dated by TCRdb to the early 2020s). Libraries were built with the immunoSEQ multiplex PCR assay. Entries here come from immuneACCESS through TCRdb and include only in-frame sequences with V and J called. Some clones fail to appear in such tables; in the studies checked, an unresolved V gene covers under half of the shortfall, and the cause of the remainder is unknown. This sample gives under 350,000 clones in total; roughly 90% of them show up just once. Together, the top ten hold 1.9% of the sample. Sequencing was performed on PBMCs or T cells enriched from blood (not recorded which). Receptor source: an older woman who had recovered from COVID-19.

The gene calls are TRBV28 and TRBJ1-6; D remains unclear. Trimming pared 7 bases from V and 9 bases from J, leaving 19 bases between. This CDR3 contains 15 residues. From germline, CDR1 is MDHEN and CDR2 SYDVKM. CDR3 nucleotide sequence: TGTGCCAGCAACACGAGTTATAGCGAACCTTCACCCCTCCACTTT. Translating gives CASNTSYSEPSPLHF.

The chain couples TRBV27 to TRBJ2-7; the D gene is possibly TRBD1 (6 bases). Trimming took off 1 base at V and 4 bases at J, with 14 bases between the two ends. The CDR3 runs 15 residues. Per germline, CDR1 MNHEY and CDR2 SMNVEV (reference sequence). The CDR3 DNA follows: TGTGCCAGCAGTTTATATTCCGCAGGGGTTTACGAGCAGTACTTC. It codes for CASSLYSAGVYEQYF.

This chain uses TRBV11-2 with TRBJ2-1, with 11 bases that match TRBD2. From germline, CDR1 is SGHAT and CDR2 FQNNGV. There are 15 residues in the CDR3. The trim removed 6 bases at V and 9 bases at J, leaving 10 bases unmatched. CDR3 in amino acids: CASRETSGVSGEQFF. DNA for the CDR3: TGTGCCAGCAGGGAGACTAGCGGGGTTTCAGGTGAGCAGTTCTTC.

The chain uses TRBV19 and TRBJ2-2; the match to TRBD1 covers 7 bases. The trim removed 4 bases at V and 4 bases at J, leaving 6 bases unmatched. The CDR3 runs to 15 residues. Germline V gene data show CDR1 as LNHDA and CDR2 as SQIVND (reference sequence). The CDR3 bases are TGTGCCAGTAGTACCGGGACAGTAGGCACCGGGGAGCTGTTTTTT. It codes for CASSTGTVGTGELFF.

This clone has a single count. J is TRBJ2-2 and V is TRBV7-9, with a possible D match to TRBD2 (6 bases). V lost 5 bases to trimming and J lost 0 bases, with 10 bases between them. Germline V gene data show CDR1 as SEHNR and CDR2 as FQNEAQ (reference sequence). CDR3 length equals 15 residues. The CDR3 DNA follows: TGTGCCAGCAGCGCAGGAGGGCCGAACACCGGGGAGCTGTTTTTT. Amino acid sequence: CASSAGGPNTGELFF. The complete variable domain, with remaining parts taken from reference TRBV7-9 and TRBJ2-2, reads DTGVSQNPRHKITKRGQNVTFRCDPISEHNRLYWYRQTLGQGPEFLTYFQNEAQLEKSRLLSDRFSAERPKGSFSTLEIQRTEQGDSAMYLCASSAGGPNTGELFFGEGSRLTVL.

The chain recombines TRBV5-4 with TRBJ2-2, with TRBD2 identical over 9 bases. CDR3 length: 16 amino acids. J lost 3 bases, V lost 0 bases, and 3 bases had no gene match. The V gene's germline CDR1 is SGHNT and CDR2 YYREEE (reference sequence). The CDR3 sequence: CASSLALAGHTGELFF. The CDR3 DNA reads TGTGCCAGCAGCTTGGCTCTAGCGGGGCACACCGGGGAGCTGTTTTTT. Full variable domain (rest looked up from reference TRBV5-4 and TRBJ2-2): ETGVTQSPTHLIKTRGQQVTLRCSSQSGHNTVSWYQQALGQGPQFIFQYYREEENGRGNFPPRFSGLQFPNYSSELNVNALELDDSALYLCASSLALAGHTGELFFGEGSRLTVL.

The V gene is TRBV7-2, the J gene TRBJ2-5; unclear D gene. The CDR3 loop spans 13 amino acids. V was pared by 4 bases and J by 1 base, with 7 bases between. In germline, CDR1 is SGHTA, CDR2 FQGNSA. Here the CDR3 reads CASSSMAQETQYF. CDR3 nucleotide sequence: TGTGCCAGCAGCTCGATGGCCCAAGAGACCCAGTACTTC.

This clone came up once. The rearrangement uses TRBV5-8 and TRBJ2-2; 7 bases agree with TRBD1. The ends lost 2 bases at V and 7 bases at J; junction bases unmatched: 8. This CDR3 is built from 15 residues. Germline V gene sequence: CDR1 SGHTS, CDR2 YDEGEE. The CDR3 DNA reads TGTGCCAGCAGCTTCACAGGGGTTCCGATCGGGGAGCTGTTTTTT. This sequence encodes CASSFTGVPIGELFF.

The chain employs TRBV7-9 and TRBJ2-1; D gene ambiguous. Germline V gene lookup returns CDR1 SEHNR and CDR2 FQNEAQ (reference sequence). The CDR3 contains 15 residues. Deletions cut 0 bases from V and 2 bases from J, with 8 bases between. CDR3: CASSLAGSAYNEQFF. The CDR3 DNA follows: TGTGCCAGCAGCTTAGCTGGCAGCGCCTACAATGAGCAGTTCTTC.

The chain couples TRBV30 to TRBJ2-1, with 10 bases lining up with TRBD2. V shed 5 bases, J shed 7 bases, and the junction held 8 bases outside the gene matches. Germline V CDR1 and CDR2: GTSNPN, SVGIG (reference sequence). The CDR3 has 14 amino acids. CDR3 protein: CAWVTSGAANEQFF. The CDR3 region has the DNA TGTGCCTGGGTAACTAGCGGGGCTGCGAATGAGCAGTTCTTC.

The J gene is TRBJ2-1, the V gene TRBV7-9; tentatively, D is TRBD2 (6 bases). V gave up 3 bases and J gave up 2 bases, with 11 bases separating them. This CDR3 has 15 residues. The germline V gene encodes CDR1 SEHNR and CDR2 FQNEAQ (reference sequence). CDR3 loop: CASSLGRGTYNEQFF. Here the CDR3 DNA reads TGTGCCAGCAGCTTGGGGCGGGGAACCTACAATGAGCAGTTCTTC.

The chain joins TRBV6-5 to TRBJ1-5, with a weak D call TRBD1 (5 bases). Germline CDR1 reads MNHEY; CDR2 reads SVGAGI. The CDR3 covers 15 residues. Trimming stripped 6 bases from V and 3 bases from J, with 15 bases between. DNA for the CDR3: TGTGCCAGCAGGAGAACCGGGGACTCCAATCAGCCCCAGCATTTT. Translated: CASRRTGDSNQPQHF.

The chain is built from TRBV2 and TRBJ1-2, with D uncertain. V was cut by 1 base and J by 4 bases, with 4 bases left in between. The CDR3 extends over 12 amino acids. Germline CDR1 SNHLY, CDR2 FYNNEI. The CDR3 DNA sequence: TGTGCCAGCAGTGAAGGGGCCTATGGCTACACCTTC. Translating gives CASSEGAYGYTF.

The rearrangement joins TRBV7-9 to TRBJ2-3; no reliable D call. This CDR3 has 11 amino acids. Germline loops: CDR1 SEHNR, CDR2 FQNEAQ (reference sequence). Deletions cut 7 bases from V and 2 bases from J, with 4 bases between. CDR3 nucleotides: TGTGCCAGCACTAACACAGATACGCAGTATTTT. Residues: CASTNTDTQYF.

This clone was recorded once. V is TRBV7-2 and J is TRBJ1-4; D ambiguous. CDR1 SGHTA and CDR2 FQGNSA come from the germline V gene. CDR3 size: 16 residues. Trimming removed 4 bases from V and 7 bases from J, with 19 bases in between. The CDR3 coding sequence is TGTGCCAGCAGCTCACCGAACGAACGTTCGGGTGAAAAACTGTTTTTT. Its protein is CASSSPNERSGEKLFF.

This chain links TRBV18 with TRBJ2-1, with 7 bases aligning to TRBD2. Germline assignment: CDR1 KGHSH and CDR2 LQKENI. V lost 5 bases to trimming and J lost 0 bases; unmatched junction nucleotides: 22. The CDR3 has 21 residues. CDR3 nucleotide sequence: TGTGCCAGCTCAGCGACTCCGGGACTAAAAGTCGGGGGTCTCTCCTACAATGAGCAGTTCTTC. Amino acids: CASSATPGLKVGGLSYNEQFF.

The rearrangement links TRBV11-2 to TRBJ2-7; D is possibly TRBD2 (5 bases). Germline CDR1 SGHAT, CDR2 FQNNGV. This CDR3 is 13 amino acids long. V was pared by 5 bases and J by 7 bases, with 15 bases between. CDR3 protein: CASSPGGSGEQYF. The CDR3 coding sequence is TGTGCCAGCAGCCCAGGCGGGTCGGGGGAGCAGTACTTC.

The V call is TRBV5-1, the J call TRBJ1-2, with D uncertain. V shed 2 bases and J shed 2 bases, with 10 bases lying between them. The CDR3 consists of 14 residues. From germline, CDR1 is SGHRS and CDR2 YFSETQ. The CDR3, as DNA: TGCGCCAGCAGCTTAAACGGACTGAACTATGGCTACACCTTC. It encodes CASSLNGLNYGYTF.

The gene calls are TRBV27 and TRBJ1-2; 7 bases agree with TRBD1. The junction had 9 bases not matched to a gene; V was cut back by 6 bases and J by 2 bases. The CDR3 consists of 15 residues. Germline V gene sequence: CDR1 MNHEY, CDR2 SMNVEV (reference sequence). The CDR3 nucleotides read TGTGCCAGCAGGCCATCTCTAGGGGGCAACTATGGCTACACCTTC. This codes for CASRPSLGGNYGYTF.

This chain links TRBV11-2 with TRBJ1-5; perhaps TRBD1 as D (5 bases). Germline V gene sequence: CDR1 SGHAT, CDR2 FQNNGV. The CDR3 has 14 amino acids. Trimming removed 5 bases from V and 2 bases from J, with 10 bases in between. The CDR3 sequence is CASSLGGGNQPQHF. CDR3 sequence (DNA): TGTGCCAGCAGCCTGGGGGGGGGCAATCAGCCCCAGCATTTT.

The genes are TRBV30 and TRBJ1-2, with 7 bases identical to TRBD1. The germline V gene has CDR1 GTSNPN and CDR2 SVGIG (reference sequence). The CDR3 is made up of 12 amino acids. V was pared by 8 bases and J by 5 bases, with 8 bases of the junction left unmatched. Written as DNA, the CDR3 is TGTGCCGGAAAGGGGGCTCCGTATGGCTACACCTTC. Its translation is CAGKGAPYGYTF.

The V and J genes are TRBV18 and TRBJ1-4; TRBD1 matches at 7 bases. The J segment lost 13 bases and the V segment lost 3 bases, leaving 11 bases of the junction unmatched. Germline CDR1 and CDR2: KGHSH and LQKENI. The CDR3 covers 14 residues. This CDR3 is CASSPPGQRDGLFF. The CDR3, as DNA: TGTGCCAGCTCACCCCCGGGACAGCGAGACGGACTGTTTTTT. The full variable domain, with the rest looked up from reference TRBV18 and TRBJ1-4, is NAGVMQNPRHLVRRRGQEARLRCSPMKGHSHVYWYRQLPEEGLKFMVYLQKENIIDESGMPKERFSAEFPKEGPSILRIQQVVRGDSAAYFCASSPPGQRDGLFFGSGTQLSVL.

CDR3: CASSPGDRGLDGYTF. The CDR3 coding sequence is TGTGCCAGCAGCCCAGGGGACAGGGGGCTTGATGGCTACACCTTC. V gene TRBV5-6 combines with J gene TRBJ1-2; 12 positions agree with TRBD1. CDR1 and CDR2 (germline): SGHDT, YYEEEE. This CDR3 has 15 amino acids. Trimming at V came to 4 bases and at J to 6 bases, leaving 7 bases not matched to a gene. The full variable domain, with the rest looked up from reference TRBV5-6 and TRBJ1-2, is DAGVTQSPTHLIKTRGQQVTLRCSPKSGHDTVSWYQQALGQGPQFIFQYYEEEERQRGNFPDRFSGHQFPNYSSELNVNALLLGDSALYLCASSPGDRGLDGYTFGSGTRLTVV.